The source of this T cell receptor beta chain is a study of OX40 agonist ivuxolimab in advanced cancers. The table came from immunoSEQ multiplex PCR; TCRdb's copy has only in-frame clones and leaves some out. Among 55,000 to 65,000 clones listed, around 85% were seen once. The CDR3 has 15 amino acids. Germline CDR1 LNHDA, CDR2 SQIVND (reference sequence). With 4 bases clipped from V and 2 bases from J, the junction kept 6 bases outside the gene matches. Exclusion of a patient followed from autoimmune disease history or systemic immunosuppression. The sample here was CD4+ or CD8+ T cells sorted from blood, taken in a trial of the OX40 agonist ivuxolimab. The TCR sequence derives from an adult with an advanced solid tumor such as melanoma, head and neck, liver or kidney cancer. This chain joins TRBV19 and TRBJ1-1; 8 bases are shared with TRBD1. The CDR3: CASSTTGGANTEAFF. CDR3 DNA: TGTGCCAGTAGTACCACAGGGGGAGCAAACACTGAAGCTTTCTTT.